Below, one TCR beta chain is given with its context. The antigen it binds to is not known. Per-base quality was not reported, and no clone a single base away is much larger than it. From cysteine to phenylalanine, the CDR3 is 17 amino acids long. The sequence is cut down to CDR3 DNA, 51 bases in frame from base 1. For this chain, trimming is 1 base at the V end and 0 bases at the J end, and the number of junction bases without a gene match is 7. CDR1 and CDR2 (LGHNA, YNFKEQ) derive from the germline V gene. This sample is drawn from a study of T-cell memory formation after mild COVID-19 listed by TCRdb under 2021. Broadly, across the study: TCR sequence clusters from the two donors were largely donor specific. T-cell clones expanding and contracting after mild COVID-19 in two donors were tracked by longitudinal TCRalpha and TCRbeta repertoire sequencing. The cohort was made up of two young adult volunteers, one female and one male, who were previously healthy. Study-level results and caveats: Only a couple of mild cases were covered in the study, and larger cohorts including severe cases with pre-infection samples were considered necessary. Contracting CD4+ clones were located mainly in the CM and EM memory subsets, whereas CD8+ clones were found to be enriched in EMRA. Some responding clones were detected in pre-infection memory, which suggested that pre-existing cross-reactive memory T cells had joined the SARS-CoV-2 response. SARS-CoV-2 specificity of the second-wave clones peaking on day 37 was not confirmed. Clones that contracted from day 15 to 85 showed balanced CD4/CD8 phenotypes, whereas a second wave of clones that expanded from day 15 to 37 leaned towards CD4+.

Sequenced using an Illumina NovaSeq 6000. Using 5'RACE with constant-segment primers, TCRalpha and TCRbeta cDNA libraries were constructed, with sample barcodes and unique molecular identifiers added in the process. RNA was extracted from every sample with Trizol reagent. Amplification of the libraries took two PCR steps, and the second step added a second sample barcode plus Illumina TruSeq adapters. Sequencing of the libraries was done on an Illumina NovaSeq, producing 2 x 150 bp paired-end reads. On the authors' methods: With migec v1.2.7, reads were demultiplexed and then collapsed into UMI-guided consensus sequences. With mixcr v2.1.11, UMI consensuses were aligned to TRA and TRB V and J templates and assembled into clonotypes. Expanded or contracted clonotypes were those called significant by both edgeR and NoisET, with noise models trained on biological replicates. For edgeR calls, the thresholds were a false discovery rate-adjusted p below 0.01 and a log2 fold-change of 1. As an exploratory analysis of dynamics, max-normalized trajectories of the 1000 most abundant clonotypes were examined by PCA with hierarchical clustering. Separately sequenced CD4+ and CD8+ repertoires were used to assign the CD4 or CD8 phenotype of responding clones. The public sequencing data were trimmed at Q25 with fastp and processed into clonotypes with MiXCR by TCRdb, which kept only in-frame beta chains. Rows are unified per CDR3 protein, each entry keeping the most common DNA and genes. The V and J calls were determined by TCRdb, not by the authors. The sample table lists approximately 250,000 distinct CDR3 sequences, just over 15% of them with a count of one. 2% to 2.5% of the sample rests with the top ten.

Ficoll-Paque density gradient centrifugation was the method used to isolate PBMCs. Material for sequencing was PBMCs or a T cell subset sorted from them (not recorded which). The chain employs TRBV4-2 and TRBJ2-3, and TRBD2 aligns with 7 junction nucleotides. The TCR originated in an adult woman who had mild COVID-19 (a few samples of this study predate the infection). The sample titles of this study are shuffled in the database, so cell type and time point are left out; the donor was told from shared clones. The DNA is as follows: TGTGCCAGCAGCCAAGTCGCCAGAGCGGGGAGCACAGATACGCAGTATTTT. The encoded protein is CASSQVARAGSTDTQYF.